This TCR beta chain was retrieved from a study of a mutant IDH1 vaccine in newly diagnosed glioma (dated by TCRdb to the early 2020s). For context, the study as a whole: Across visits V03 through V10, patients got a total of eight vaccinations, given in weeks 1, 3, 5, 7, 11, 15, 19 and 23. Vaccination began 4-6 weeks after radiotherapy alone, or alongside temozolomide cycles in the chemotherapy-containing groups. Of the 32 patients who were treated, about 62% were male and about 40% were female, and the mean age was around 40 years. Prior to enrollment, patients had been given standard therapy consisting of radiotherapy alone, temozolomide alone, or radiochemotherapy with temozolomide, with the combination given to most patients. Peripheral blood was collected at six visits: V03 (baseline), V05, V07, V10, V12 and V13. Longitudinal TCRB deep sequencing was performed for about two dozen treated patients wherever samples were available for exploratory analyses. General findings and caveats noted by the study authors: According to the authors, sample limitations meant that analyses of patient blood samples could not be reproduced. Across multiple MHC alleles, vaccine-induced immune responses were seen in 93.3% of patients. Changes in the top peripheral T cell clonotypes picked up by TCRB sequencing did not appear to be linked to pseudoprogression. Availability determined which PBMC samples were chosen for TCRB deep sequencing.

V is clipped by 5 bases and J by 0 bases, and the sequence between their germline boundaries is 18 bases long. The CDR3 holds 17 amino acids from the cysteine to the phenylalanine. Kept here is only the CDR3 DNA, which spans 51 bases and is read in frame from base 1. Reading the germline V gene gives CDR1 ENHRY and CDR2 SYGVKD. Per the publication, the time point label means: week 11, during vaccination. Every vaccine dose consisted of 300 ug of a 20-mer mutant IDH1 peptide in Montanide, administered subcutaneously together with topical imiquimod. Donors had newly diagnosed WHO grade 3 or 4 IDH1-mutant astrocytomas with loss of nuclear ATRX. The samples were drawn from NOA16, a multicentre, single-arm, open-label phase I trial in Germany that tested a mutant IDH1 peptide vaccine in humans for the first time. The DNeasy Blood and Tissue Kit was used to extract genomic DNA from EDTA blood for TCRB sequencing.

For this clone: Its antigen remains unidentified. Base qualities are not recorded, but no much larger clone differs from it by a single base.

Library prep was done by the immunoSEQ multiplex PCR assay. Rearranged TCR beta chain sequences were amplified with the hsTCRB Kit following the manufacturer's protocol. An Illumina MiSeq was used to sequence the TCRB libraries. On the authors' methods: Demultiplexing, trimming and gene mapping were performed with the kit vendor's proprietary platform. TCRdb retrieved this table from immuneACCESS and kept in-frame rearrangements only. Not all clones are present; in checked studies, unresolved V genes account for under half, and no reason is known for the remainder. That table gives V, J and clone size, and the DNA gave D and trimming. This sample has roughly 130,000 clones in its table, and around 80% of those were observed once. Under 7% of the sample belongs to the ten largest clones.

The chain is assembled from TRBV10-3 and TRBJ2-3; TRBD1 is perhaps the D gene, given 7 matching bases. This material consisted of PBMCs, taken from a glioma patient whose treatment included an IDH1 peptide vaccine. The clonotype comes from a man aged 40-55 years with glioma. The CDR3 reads CAISQIGGRGSTDTQYF. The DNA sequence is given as TGTGCCATCAGTCAAATAGGGGGCCGGGGGAGCACAGATACGCAGTATTTT.